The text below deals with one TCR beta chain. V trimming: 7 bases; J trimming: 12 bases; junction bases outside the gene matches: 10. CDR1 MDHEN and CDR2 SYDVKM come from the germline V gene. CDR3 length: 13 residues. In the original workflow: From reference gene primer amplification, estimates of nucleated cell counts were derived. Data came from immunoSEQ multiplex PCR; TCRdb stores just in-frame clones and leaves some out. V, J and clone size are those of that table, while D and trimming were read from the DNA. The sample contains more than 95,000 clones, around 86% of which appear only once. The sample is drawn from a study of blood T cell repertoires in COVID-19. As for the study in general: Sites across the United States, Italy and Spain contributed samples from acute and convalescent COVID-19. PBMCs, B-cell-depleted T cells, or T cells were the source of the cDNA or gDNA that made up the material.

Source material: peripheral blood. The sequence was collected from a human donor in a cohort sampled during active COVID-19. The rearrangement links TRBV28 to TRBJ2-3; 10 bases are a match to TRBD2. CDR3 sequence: CASKPAGGPGQYF. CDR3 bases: TGTGCCAGCAAACCAGCGGGAGGGCCGGGACAGTATTTT.